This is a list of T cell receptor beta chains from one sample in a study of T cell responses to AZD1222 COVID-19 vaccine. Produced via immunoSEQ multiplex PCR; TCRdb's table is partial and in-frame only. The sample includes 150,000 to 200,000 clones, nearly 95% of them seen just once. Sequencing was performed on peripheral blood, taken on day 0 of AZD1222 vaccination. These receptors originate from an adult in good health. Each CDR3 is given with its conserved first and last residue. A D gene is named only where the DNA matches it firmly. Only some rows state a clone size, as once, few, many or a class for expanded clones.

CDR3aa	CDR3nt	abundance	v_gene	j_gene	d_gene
CASSVNPGQGAREQYF	TGTGCCAGCAGCGTCAACCCGGGACAGGGGGCGCGGGAGCAGTACTTC	NA	TRBV5-4	TRBJ2-7	TRBD1
CASSLVGKEKLFF	TGTGCCAGCAGCTTAGTGGGAAAAGAAAAACTGTTTTTT	NA	TRBV7-9	TRBJ1-4	NA
CASSYSLRGFYEQYF	TGTGCCAGCAGTTACTCTCTCAGGGGGTTTTACGAGCAGTACTTC	NA	TRBV6-5	TRBJ2-7	TRBD1
CASKGGVSNSPLHF	TGTGCCAGTAAGGGGGGTGTCAGCAATTCACCCCTCCACTTT	NA	TRBV19	TRBJ1-6	NA
CSAGQGALGYTF	TGCAGCGCGGGACAGGGGGCGCTCGGCTACACCTTC	once	TRBV29-1	TRBJ1-2	TRBD1
CASSIEPGAYTYNEQFF	TGTGCCAGTAGTATTGAGCCAGGGGCCTATACCTACAATGAGCAGTTCTTC	once	TRBV19	TRBJ2-1	NA
CASSVETSGTYNEQFF	TGTGCCAGCAGCGTAGAGACTAGCGGGACTTACAATGAGCAGTTCTTC	once	TRBV9	TRBJ2-1	TRBD2
CASSETGDTEAFF	TGTGCCAGCAGCGAAACAGGGGACACTGAAGCTTTCTTT	NA	TRBV7-9	TRBJ1-1	TRBD1
CASSSDSGFKKLFF	TGTGCCAGCAGCTCGGACAGCGGATTTAAAAAACTGTTTTTT	NA	TRBV7-2	TRBJ1-4	NA
CASSTILAGALGDTQYF	TGTGCCAGCTCAACGATCTTAGCGGGGGCCTTGGGAGATACGCAGTATTTT	NA	TRBV18	TRBJ2-3	TRBD2
CASSFEYNSFLSYEQYF	TGTGCCAGCAGTTTCGAATATAACAGCTTCCTCTCCTACGAGCAGTACTTC	NA	TRBV28	TRBJ2-7	NA
CASSFGASDTGELFF	TGCGCCAGCAGCTTCGGTGCCAGCGACACCGGGGAGCTGTTTTTT	NA	TRBV5-1	TRBJ2-2	NA
CASRLPRGGYGYTF	TGTGCCAGTAGACTCCCCAGGGGAGGCTATGGCTACACCTTC	NA	TRBV19	TRBJ1-2	NA
CASSFLPGQGTGELFF	TGTGCCAGCAGCTTTCTTCCGGGACAGGGAACCGGGGAGCTGTTTTTT	NA	TRBV5-6	TRBJ2-2	TRBD1
CASSLDQRDTQYF	TGTGCCAGCAGTCTGGACCAGAGGGATACGCAGTATTTT	once	TRBV6-5	TRBJ2-3	NA
CASSQSTNTGELFF	TGTGCCAGCAGCCAATCGACTAACACCGGGGAGCTGTTTTTT	NA	TRBV7-6	TRBJ2-2	NA
CASRQGGQYLDTQYF	TGCGCCAGCAGACAGGGCGGGCAATACTTGGATACGCAGTATTTT	NA	TRBV5-1	TRBJ2-3	NA
CASSQVGQVDGYTF	TGCGCCAGCAGCCAAGTAGGACAGGTCGACGGCTACACCTTC	NA	TRBV4-1	TRBJ1-2	TRBD1
CASSSGATNEKLFF	TGTGCCAGCAGTTCCGGGGCAACTAATGAAAAACTGTTTTTT	NA	TRBV28	TRBJ1-4	NA
CASRRGISNNEQFF	TGTGCCAGCAGGAGGGGGATTTCAAACAATGAGCAGTTCTTC	NA	TRBV2	TRBJ2-1	NA
CASSYRGNQPQHF	TGTGCCAGCAGTTACAGGGGAAATCAGCCCCAGCATTTT	NA	TRBV6-5	TRBJ1-5	NA
CASSVGPAGAFNSPLHF	TGTGCCAGCAGTGTAGGTCCGGCGGGGGCTTTTAATTCACCCCTCCACTTT	NA	TRBV28	TRBJ1-6	NA
CASAPGPLNEKLFF	TGCGCCAGCGCGCCCGGGCCATTAAATGAAAAACTGTTTTTT	NA	TRBV5-1	TRBJ1-4	NA
CASSGRSPRNTQYF	TGTGCCTCATCCGGGAGATCGCCGCGGAATACGCAGTATTTT	NA	TRBV30	TRBJ2-3	NA
CASSSGGVRTDTQYF	TGTGCCAGCAGCTCAGGCGGAGTCCGCACAGATACGCAGTATTTT	once	TRBV7-2	TRBJ2-3	NA
CASRKWGNGYTF	TGTGCCAGCAGGAAGTGGGGAAATGGCTACACCTTC	NA	TRBV21-1	TRBJ1-2	NA
CAWSWTSGNTIYF	TGTGCCTGGAGCTGGACCTCTGGAAACACCATATATTTT	NA	TRBV30	TRBJ1-3	NA
CASRRQGTYTF	TGTGCCAGCAGGAGACAGGGAACCTACACCTTC	NA	TRBV5-6	TRBJ1-2	TRBD1
CASSPQTDQPQHF	TGTGCCAGCAGCCCCCAAACCGATCAGCCCCAGCATTTT	once	TRBV14	TRBJ1-5	NA
CASSRSRTGSYEQYF	TGTGCCAGCAGCCGAAGTAGGACAGGGTCATACGAGCAGTACTTC	NA	TRBV7-9	TRBJ2-7	TRBD1
CASTLYNEQFF	TGTGCCAGCACCCTTTACAATGAGCAGTTCTTC	NA	TRBV12-3/TRBV12-4	TRBJ2-1	NA
CASSFSAPGTGYRNYGYTF	TGTGCCAGCAGTTTCTCCGCCCCCGGGACAGGGTACCGGAACTATGGCTACACCTTC	NA	TRBV27	TRBJ1-2	TRBD1
CASSQVPGGVVFF	TGTGCCAGCAGCCAAGTACCCGGGGGAGTGGTGTTTTTT	NA	TRBV3-1/TRBV3-2	TRBJ2-2	NA
CASSPRLQGTPLHF	TGTGCCAGCAGCCCCCGGTTGCAGGGAACACCCCTCCACTTT	NA	TRBV7-2	TRBJ1-6	NA
CAISAQGPTSNQPQHF	TGTGCCATCAGTGCCCAGGGGCCTACAAGCAATCAGCCCCAGCATTTT	NA	TRBV10-3	TRBJ1-5	NA
CASSTLLGEGYNEQFF	TGTGCCAGTAGTACTCTACTCGGGGAAGGGTACAATGAGCAGTTCTTC	NA	TRBV19	TRBJ2-1	NA
CASSANPGTENTGELFF	TGCGCCAGCAGCGCCAATCCCGGGACAGAAAACACCGGGGAGCTGTTTTTT	NA	TRBV5-1	TRBJ2-2	TRBD1
CASSRGLLGEQYF	TGTGCCAGCAGTCGGGGGCTCCTGGGGGAGCAGTACTTC	NA	TRBV28	TRBJ2-7	NA
CASSILAGAPEQYF	TGTGCCAGCAGCATTCTAGCGGGAGCCCCCGAGCAGTACTTC	once	TRBV2	TRBJ2-7	TRBD2
CASSNRPGELFF	TGTGCCAGCAGTAACAGACCCGGGGAGCTGTTTTTT	NA	TRBV25-1	TRBJ2-2	NA
CASSQDTGMLAKNIQYF	TGCGCCAGCAGCCAAGACACAGGGATGTTAGCCAAAAACATTCAGTACTTC	NA	TRBV4-3	TRBJ2-4	NA
CASGGQGASDHYEQYF	TGCGCCAGCGGGGGCCAAGGGGCTAGCGACCATTACGAGCAGTACTTC	NA	TRBV5-1	TRBJ2-7	NA
CASSQGTYEQYF	TGTGCCAGCAGCCAAGGGACCTACGAGCAGTACTTC	NA	TRBV3-1/TRBV3-2	TRBJ2-7	NA
CASSPLTGNYGYTF	TGTGCCAGCAGCCCCCTCACAGGAAACTATGGCTACACCTTC	NA	TRBV7-2	TRBJ1-2	NA
CASSQARIAGRGDQYF	TGTGCCAGCAGCCAAGCGAGGATAGCAGGACGGGGGGACCAGTACTTC	NA	TRBV3-1/TRBV3-2	TRBJ2-5	TRBD2
CASTLWQSTGELFF	TGTGCCAGCACCTTGTGGCAGTCCACCGGGGAGCTGTTTTTT	NA	TRBV28	TRBJ2-2	NA